These 23 T cell receptor beta chains share one sample of origin, sequenced in a study of primary melanoma T cells and metastatic recurrence (dated by TCRdb to 2018 to 2020). Library preparation was by the immunoSEQ multiplex PCR assay. The table was pulled from immuneACCESS by TCRdb, which kept in-frame rearrangements only. Such tables lose some clones; where checked, under half of the loss comes from unresolved V genes, and the rest has no known cause. Across this sample there are about 1,400 clones, with approximately 86% seen only once. The biggest ten clones account for roughly 12% of the sample. Sequencing used melanoma tumor tissue. The source is a human donor with melanoma.

The genes are TRBV5-1 and TRBJ1-6; 12 nucleotides align to TRBD1. Unmatched junction bases numbered 12, after V lost 4 bases and J lost 10 bases. CDR1 is SGHRS and CDR2 is YFSETQ in the germline V gene. CDR3 length equals 17 residues. This CDR3 is CASSRAGTGGLGSPLHF. CDR3 DNA sequence: TGCGCCAGCAGCCGGGCTGGGACAGGGGGCTTAGGATCACCCCTCCACTTT.

The genes are TRBV10-2 and TRBJ2-5; 7 bases fit TRBD2. This CDR3 contains 14 residues. V lost 8 bases and J lost 2; bases outside the gene matches: 8. CDR1 WSHSY and CDR2 SAAADI come from the germline V gene. The CDR3 is CASASAGVQETQYF. The CDR3 DNA follows: TGCGCCAGCGCCTCTGCGGGGGTTCAAGAGACCCAGTACTTC.

V is TRBV6-8 and J is TRBJ1-5; TRBD1 aligns across 8 bases. CDR3 length: 13 residues. Losses at the gene ends were 9 bases for V and 3 bases for J; bases not matched to a gene: 4. Germline V lookup: CDR1 MNHGY, CDR2 SAAAGT. This CDR3 is CASSDRDNQPQHF. CDR3 bases: TGTGCCAGTTCGGACAGGGACAATCAGCCCCAGCATTTT.

The chain recombines TRBV5-1 with TRBJ1-2; TRBD1 matches 9 bases. CDR3 length equals 16 residues. Trimming at V came to 4 bases and at J to 4 bases, leaving 11 bases not matched to a gene. The germline CDR1 and CDR2 sequences are SGHRS and YFSETQ. This chain's CDR3 is CASSVPNTGQGYGYTF. The CDR3 DNA sequence: TGCGCCAGCAGCGTGCCAAATACGGGACAGGGCTATGGCTACACCTTC.

The CDR3 nucleotides read TGTGCCAGCAGCTTAGAGGCTGCGGGGGGGCTCAAGACCCAGTACTTC. Its protein product is CASSLEAAGGLKTQYF. J is TRBJ2-5 and V is TRBV11-3; 9 bases are shared with TRBD2. Germline-derived CDR1 and CDR2 are SGHNT and YENEEA. V gave up 0 bases and J gave up 6 bases; unmatched junction bases: 8. The CDR3 has 16 residues.

The rearrangement joins TRBV6-8 to TRBJ2-7; 9 nucleotides line up with TRBD2. V dropped 8 bases and J dropped 6; count of bases not matched to a gene: 11. CDR1 and CDR2 from the germline V gene are MNHGY and SAAAGT. The CDR3 has 14 residues. The CDR3 here is CASVRTAGGGEQYF. DNA for the CDR3: TGTGCCAGCGTCAGAACAGCGGGAGGAGGCGAGCAGTACTTC.

This chain uses TRBV10-3 with TRBJ2-3, with 10 nucleotides matching TRBD2. J gave up 3 bases and V 0 bases, and 6 bases lay outside the gene matches. Looked up from germline, CDR1 is ENHRY and CDR2 is SYGVKD. CDR3 length: 17 amino acids. The CDR3 DNA sequence: TGTGCCATCAGTGAGTCGAGGAGCGGGGGGGCAACAGATACGCAGTATTTT. As protein: CAISESRSGGATDTQYF.

The chain uses TRBV12-2 and TRBJ1-5; the table's D call, TRBD1, was not checked against the DNA. TRBV12-2 is recorded as a pseudogene. This CDR3 contains 15 residues. The CDR3 spells CASRAHPGRGQPQHF. CDR3 sequence (DNA): TGTGCAAGTCGCGCTCATCCCGGCAGGGGTCAGCCCCAGCATTTT.

The gene calls are TRBV4-1 and TRBJ1-3; 7 bases are a match to TRBD1. From germline, CDR1 is MGHRA and CDR2 YSYEKL. This CDR3 region has 16 residues. Trimming cost V 3 bases and J 1 base; bases outside gene matches: 6. The CDR3 DNA reads TGCGCCAGCAGCCAGGGACAGTTAACTTCTGGAAACACCATATATTTT. Its protein is CASSQGQLTSGNTIYF.

The rearrangement links TRBV7-2 to TRBJ1-4; D uncertain. This CDR3 spans 15 amino acids. Trimming took 3 bases from V and 0 from J, leaving 8 bases between them. Germline V gene data show CDR1 as SGHTA and CDR2 as FQGNSA. Written as DNA, the CDR3 is TGTGCCAGCAGCTTTGGAACTGCAACTAATGAAAAACTGTTTTTT. Protein product: CASSFGTATNEKLFF.

V gene TRBV18 combines with J gene TRBJ1-3; D is ambiguous. The germline V gene has CDR1 KGHSH and CDR2 LQKENI. CDR3 size: 14 residues. V was shortened by 5 bases and J by 8 bases, with 16 bases between the two germline ends. The CDR3 DNA follows: TGTGCCAGCTCAGCAAGGGAGACCTGGGACACCATATATTTT. This translates into CASSARETWDTIYF.

This rearrangement joins TRBV19 to TRBJ2-2; D is unclear. Germline CDR1 is LNHDA and CDR2 is SQIVND (reference sequence). V was shortened by 7 bases and J by 0 bases, with 9 bases between the two germline ends. The length of the CDR3 is 14 residues. The CDR3 loop reads CASMNSANTGELFF. The CDR3 coding sequence is TGTGCCAGTATGAACAGCGCGAACACCGGGGAGCTGTTTTTT. The full variable domain, in which reference TRBV19 and TRBJ2-2 provide the parts outside the CDR3, is DGGITQSPKYLFRKEGQNVTLSCEQNLNHDAMYWYRQDPGQGLRLIYYSQIVNDFQKGDIAEGYSVSREKKESFPLTVTSAQKNPTAFYLCASMNSANTGELFFGEGSRLTVL.

The J gene is TRBJ2-7, the V gene TRBV30; TRBD2 is a possible D gene (6 bases). The V and J ends lost 3 bases and 6 bases respectively, with 9 bases between them. Germline V CDR1 and CDR2: GTSNPN, SVGIG (reference sequence). CDR3 length equals 11 residues. The CDR3 reads CAWSKGGEQYF. The CDR3 nucleotides read TGTGCCTGGAGCAAGGGAGGCGAGCAGTACTTC.

This clone appeared once. The genes are TRBV11-3 and TRBJ1-2; D perhaps matches TRBD1 (5 bases). The germline CDR1 and CDR2 sequences are SGHNT and YENEEA. V shed 5 bases and J shed 8 bases, with 18 bases lying between them. The CDR3 consists of 14 residues. The CDR3: CASSHPLGGGGYTF. Here the CDR3 DNA reads TGTGCCAGCAGCCATCCCCTGGGGGGGGGAGGCTACACCTTC.

The rearrangement uses TRBV7-1 and TRBJ2-7, with 7 bases lining up with TRBD1. TRBV7-1 is designated an ORF whose function remains uncertain. This CDR3 contains 13 residues. The trim removed 4 bases at V and 6 bases at J, leaving 6 bases unmatched. CDR3 nucleotides: TGTGCCAGCAGCTTATACAGGGGATCCGAGCAGTACTTC. Protein sequence: CASSLYRGSEQYF.

The rearrangement joins TRBV6-8 to TRBJ1-1, with 7 nucleotides matching TRBD1. The CDR3 is made up of 14 amino acids. V shed 5 bases and J 1 base; nucleotides not matched to a gene: 4. Germline CDR1 is MNHGY and CDR2 is SAAAGT. The CDR3 protein is CASSDDRANTEAFF. The CDR3, as DNA: TGTGCCAGCAGTGATGACAGGGCGAACACTGAAGCTTTCTTT.

This sequence joins TRBV11-3 and TRBJ1-1; tentatively, D is TRBD1 (5 bases). Germline V gene data show CDR1 as SGHNT and CDR2 as YENEEA. The CDR3 contains 14 residues. The V gene lost 6 bases and the J gene lost 1 base, with 12 bases spanning the gap. CDR3 protein: CASRRGPGNTEAFF. The CDR3 DNA reads TGTGCCAGCAGGCGGGGCCCGGGGAACACTGAAGCTTTCTTT.

This clone was seen just once. The rearrangement uses TRBV7-1 and TRBJ1-1; unclear D gene. TRBV7-1 is filed as an ORF, its function uncertain. The CDR3 runs to 13 residues. The V gene lost 4 bases and the J gene lost 7 bases, with 13 bases spanning the gap. CDR3 region: CASSLAGNVEAFF. The CDR3 DNA is TGTGCCAGCAGCTTAGCGGGGAATGTTGAAGCTTTCTTT.

The chain carries TRBV6-8 and TRBJ1-1; D perhaps matches TRBD1 (5 bases). The CDR3 runs 14 residues. Germline CDR1 and CDR2: MNHGY and SAAAGT. The ends were cut back, 4 bases at V and 0 bases at J, with 9 bases in the middle. The DNA for the CDR3 is TGTGCCAGCAGTTGGGGGGTCTTGAACACTGAAGCTTTCTTT. Encoded protein: CASSWGVLNTEAFF.

The chain has TRBV14 and TRBJ2-5; D not resolved. The CDR3 extends over 14 amino acids. Per germline, CDR1 SGHDN and CDR2 FVKESK. The V end lost 4 bases, the J end lost 5 bases, and 14 bases lay between the germline ends. CDR3: CASSRTVQAETQYF. The CDR3 coding sequence is TGTGCCAGCAGCCGAACAGTGCAGGCGGAGACCCAGTACTTC.

The rearrangement links TRBV5-1 to TRBJ2-6; TRBD2 aligns across 9 bases. Trimming at V came to 3 bases and at J to 0 bases, leaving 4 bases not matched to a gene. CDR1 SGHRS and CDR2 YFSETQ come from the germline V gene. The CDR3 contains 17 residues. CDR3 DNA sequence: TGCGCCAGCAGCTCGACTAGCGGTGACTCTGGGGCCAACGTCCTGACTTTC. Translated: CASSSTSGDSGANVLTF.

This clone was seen a single time. This chain connects TRBV7-1 to TRBJ1-5; D remains ambiguous. TRBV7-1 belongs to the ORF category, with a function that is uncertain. Trimming took off 7 bases at V and 0 bases at J, with 7 bases between the two ends. This CDR3 spans 13 amino acids. The CDR3 DNA reads as TGTGCCAGCAAGGGATATAGCAATCAGCCCCAGCATTTT. It codes for CASKGYSNQPQHF.

This clone was seen only a few times. V gene TRBV11-3 combines with J gene TRBJ1-5; D not resolved. Per the germline V gene, CDR1 is SGHNT and CDR2 is YENEEA. Trimming stripped 6 bases from V and 2 bases from J, with 11 bases between. This CDR3 spans 14 amino acids. The CDR3 loop reads CASRIGAGNQPQHF. The CDR3 DNA is TGTGCCAGCAGAATCGGCGCGGGCAATCAGCCCCAGCATTTT.